The present TCR beta chain was sequenced within a study of blood T cell repertoires in COVID-19. Study summary: In each case, the material was cDNA or gDNA derived from T cells, B-cell-depleted T cells, or PBMCs.

Clinical history as reported by participants underpinned cohort assignment. Recovery meant two consecutive negative NP/OP PCR tests, professional clearance, or resolved symptoms. Produced via immunoSEQ multiplex PCR; TCRdb's table is partial and in-frame only. The data show a few hundred thousand clones, 75% to 90% seen once. The CDR3 loop spans 15 amino acids. With 2 bases removed from V and 0 bases from J, the gap between germline ends came to 8 bases. Germline V gene data show CDR1 as SGHRS and CDR2 as YFSETQ. The genes are TRBV5-1 and TRBJ1-4; a possible D gene is TRBD1 (6 bases). This receptor was taken from a woman in her 50s who had recovered from COVID-19. The sample comprised PBMCs or T cells enriched from blood (not recorded which). CDR3 coding DNA: TGCGCCAGCAGCTTAACAGGGCCAACTAATGAAAAACTGTTTTTT. It yields the protein CASSLTGPTNEKLFF.